The 23 T cell receptor beta chains reported below all come from one sample, sequenced in a study of blood T cell repertoires in COVID-19. This table comes from immunoSEQ multiplex PCR, and its TCRdb copy is limited to in-frame clones, with some not included. The table shows about 190,000 clones, with 87% occurring only once. Material for sequencing was peripheral blood. The receptors shown here come from a woman under 30 who had recovered from COVID-19.

The CDR3 reads CASRLTGDNEQFF. For the CDR3, the DNA is TGTGCCAGCAGATTGACAGGGGACAATGAGCAGTTCTTC. The chain uses TRBV7-2 and TRBJ2-1; 8 bases are shared with TRBD1. With V trimmed by 6 bases and J by 5 bases, 3 bases remained unmatched. Germline values: CDR1 SGHTA, CDR2 FQGNSA. This CDR3 has 13 residues.

J is TRBJ2-7 and V is TRBV19; the D gene is possibly TRBD1 (6 bases). CDR3 length: 15 residues. Germline V CDR1 and CDR2: LNHDA, SQIVND (reference sequence). The V end was cut by 6 bases, the J end by 7 bases, with 22 bases between. The CDR3: CASSETGQPWREQYF. The CDR3, as DNA: TGTGCCAGTAGCGAAACAGGACAGCCCTGGAGGGAGCAGTACTTC.

The V call is TRBV29-1, the J call TRBJ1-1; no reliable D call. Germline V gives CDR1 SQVTM, CDR2 ANQGSEA. This CDR3 region has 15 residues. V shed 3 bases and J shed 4 bases, with 18 bases lying between them. The CDR3 loop is CSVDRPGRWRTEAFF. The CDR3 nucleotides are TGCAGCGTTGATCGCCCCGGCAGGTGGCGCACTGAAGCTTTCTTT.

The rearrangement links TRBV4-3 to TRBJ1-2, with a possible D match to TRBD1 (5 bases). The CDR3 length is 13 residues. The germline CDR1 and CDR2 sequences are LGHNA and YSLEER. V was shortened by 3 bases and J by 4 bases, with 9 bases between the two germline ends. The DNA of the CDR3 is TGCGCCAGCAGCCAGCAGGGTTCCTATGGCTACACCTTC. It specifies CASSQQGSYGYTF.

The gene calls are TRBV11-3 and TRBJ2-2; maybe TRBD1 (6 bases). Trimming took 4 bases from V and 5 from J, leaving 14 bases between them. The CDR3 has 15 amino acids. The germline V gene has CDR1 SGHNT and CDR2 YENEEA. The DNA for the CDR3 is TGTGCCAGCAGCTCAAGACAGGCCCTTACCGGGGAGCTGTTTTTT. Translating gives CASSSRQALTGELFF.

The chain employs TRBV7-3 and TRBJ2-5, with 8 nucleotides matching TRBD2. There are 16 residues in the CDR3. The J segment lost 4 bases and the V segment lost 5 bases, leaving 12 bases of the junction unmatched. The V gene's germline CDR1 is SGHTA and CDR2 FQGTGA. The CDR3 coding sequence is TGTGCCAGCAGCCCAACCAACGGGAGGGCCTCAGAGACCCAGTACTTC. It codes for CASSPTNGRASETQYF.

This clone was counted once. The J gene is TRBJ1-1, the V gene TRBV24-1; D gene uncertain. The CDR3 extends over 15 amino acids. Trimming took off 5 bases at V and 4 bases at J, with 16 bases between the two ends. Germline values: CDR1 KGHDR, CDR2 SFDVKD. CDR3 sequence (DNA): TGTGCCACCAGTGCCTCCCGAGGCGGAGGCACTGAAGCTTTCTTT. Amino acid sequence: CATSASRGGGTEAFF.

The chain recombines TRBV6-5 with TRBJ2-7; the match to TRBD2 covers 8 bases. Trimming took 6 bases from V and 0 from J; bases not matched to a gene: 7. Germline CDR1 is MNHEY and CDR2 is SVGAGI. This CDR3 contains 15 residues. The CDR3 region has the DNA TGTGCCAGCAGCACTAGCGGAAAAAGCTCCTACGAGCAGTACGTC. Protein product: CASSTSGKSSYEQYV.

CDR3 protein: CASSLRSGYTDTQYF. In DNA form, the CDR3 reads TGTGCCAGCAGCTTAAGAAGCGGTTACACAGATACGCAGTATTTT. This chain links TRBV7-9 with TRBJ2-3; perhaps TRBD2 as D (5 bases). V was clipped by 2 bases and J by 2 bases, with 11 bases between them. Per germline, CDR1 SEHNR and CDR2 FQNEAQ (reference sequence). This CDR3 is 15 amino acids long.

This chain connects TRBV6-2 or TRBV6-3 to TRBJ2-3; the D is unclear. Germline CDR1 is MNHEY and CDR2 is SVGEGT. The CDR3 covers 14 residues. The V end lost 6 bases, the J end lost 0 bases, and 10 bases lay between the germline ends. This chain's CDR3 is CASSHLGSTDTQYF. CDR3 nucleotides: TGTGCCAGCAGCCACCTCGGGAGCACAGATACGCAGTATTTT.

The rearrangement links TRBV4-1 to TRBJ1-2; no clear D. CDR3 length: 17 amino acids. Per germline, CDR1 MGHRA and CDR2 YSYEKL. Between the trimmed V and J ends, which lost 0 bases and 1 base, there was a span of 15 bases. CDR3 sequence: CASSQEIGKVFNYGYTF. DNA for the CDR3: TGCGCCAGCAGCCAAGAGATCGGGAAGGTTTTTAACTATGGCTACACCTTC.

The CDR3 here is CASSWTALDTDTQYF. The CDR3 DNA reads TGTGCCAGTTCCTGGACAGCCCTTGACACAGATACGCAGTATTTT. The chain joins TRBV19 to TRBJ2-3; the D gene is possibly TRBD1 (6 bases). The CDR3 is made up of 15 amino acids. Germline V CDR1 and CDR2: LNHDA, SQIVND (reference sequence). Trimming stripped 8 bases from V and 2 bases from J, with 17 bases between.

This clone was seen a single time. The V call is TRBV11-1, the J call TRBJ2-5, with unresolved D. V shed 3 bases and J shed 7 bases, with 9 bases lying between them. The CDR3 runs to 12 residues. Germline assignment: CDR1 SGHAT and CDR2 FQDESV (reference sequence). The CDR3 protein is CASSFDRRTQYF. The CDR3 coding sequence is TGTGCCAGCAGCTTCGACCGGAGGACCCAGTACTTC.

The V gene is TRBV3-1 (or the pseudogene TRBV3-2), the J gene TRBJ1-3, with 8 bases fitting TRBD1. This CDR3 comprises 15 residues. Germline loops: CDR1 LGHDT, CDR2 YNNKEL (reference sequence). Trimming at V came to 4 bases and at J to 2 bases, leaving 4 bases not matched to a gene. This CDR3 is CASSRQGQAGNTIYF. The CDR3 bases are TGTGCCAGCAGCCGACAGGGACAGGCTGGAAACACCATATATTTT.

This clone was recorded once. The chain employs TRBV19 and TRBJ1-2; D uncertain. CDR3 length: 20 residues. Germline V gene sequence: CDR1 LNHDA, CDR2 SQIVND (reference sequence). V gave up 8 bases and J gave up 7 bases, with 38 bases separating them. The CDR3 protein is CASSGWAARVGSTGGPGYTF. Written as DNA, the CDR3 is TGTGCCAGTTCCGGATGGGCAGCACGGGTAGGGTCTACCGGAGGTCCTGGCTACACCTTC.

This clone was picked up one time. This chain connects TRBV6-2 or TRBV6-3 to TRBJ1-5, with D unclear. The V gene's germline CDR1 is MNHEY and CDR2 SVGEGT. V lost 2 bases and J lost 4, with 6 bases in between. The CDR3 covers 13 residues. CDR3 coding DNA: TGTGCCAGCAGTTACGGCAGTAATCAGCCCCAGCATTTT. Its protein is CASSYGSNQPQHF.

CDR3 sequence: CASSSYSSSYNEQFF. Written as DNA, the CDR3 is TGTGCCAGCAGCTCGTACTCGAGCTCCTACAATGAGCAGTTCTTC. The gene calls are TRBV7-9 and TRBJ2-1; no definite D call. Germline loops: CDR1 SEHNR, CDR2 FQNEAQ (reference sequence). V gave up 4 bases and J gave up 0 bases, with 10 bases separating them. This CDR3 has 15 residues. The entire variable domain, with the rest obtained from reference TRBV7-9 and TRBJ2-1, is as follows: DTGVSQNPRHKITKRGQNVTFRCDPISEHNRLYWYRQTLGQGPEFLTYFQNEAQLEKSRLLSDRFSAERPKGSFSTLEIQRTEQGDSAMYLCASSSYSSSYNEQFFGPGTRLTVL.

The J gene is TRBJ2-3, the V gene TRBV7-3; tentative D call: TRBD1 (5 bases). Germline V gives CDR1 SGHTA, CDR2 FQGTGA. Trimming removed 3 bases from V and 4 bases from J, with 14 bases in between. This CDR3 comprises 15 residues. The CDR3 DNA reads TGTGCCAGCAGCTTGAACAGGCGTGGCGCAGATACGCAGTATTTT. Translated, it gives CASSLNRRGADTQYF.

The rearrangement joins TRBV7-9 to TRBJ2-2; 7 bases are a match to TRBD1. Germline V gene sequence: CDR1 SEHNR, CDR2 FQNEAQ (reference sequence). The CDR3 covers 16 residues. Trimming took 5 bases from V and 0 from J; bases not matched to a gene: 6. Here the CDR3 reads CASSHTGTANTGELFF. In DNA, the CDR3 is TGTGCCAGCAGCCACACCGGGACAGCGAACACCGGGGAGCTGTTTTTT.

The chain carries TRBV5-6 and TRBJ1-2, with a weak D call TRBD1 (6 bases). Germline lookup yields CDR1 SGHDT and CDR2 YYEEEE. The CDR3 spans 14 residues. Trimming cost V 3 bases and J 4 bases, with 13 bases left between them. This chain's CDR3 is CASSSRGILYGYTF. CDR3 coding DNA: TGTGCCAGCAGCTCTAGGGGGATCCTCTATGGCTACACCTTC.

This clone was seen once. The chain couples TRBV5-8 to TRBJ1-4; 7 bases agree with TRBD1. The V gene's germline CDR1 is SGHTS and CDR2 YDEGEE. The CDR3 covers 15 residues. The J segment lost 3 bases and the V segment lost 4 bases, leaving 6 bases of the junction unmatched. CDR3 sequence: CASSPRGHPNEKLFF. CDR3 DNA: TGTGCCAGCAGCCCGAGGGGGCACCCTAATGAAAAACTGTTTTTT.

This chain's CDR3 is CASSPSGGNTGELFF. Here the CDR3 DNA reads TGTGCCAGCAGCCCCTCCGGAGGTAACACCGGGGAGCTGTTTTTT. The V and J genes are TRBV7-2 and TRBJ2-2; tentatively, D is TRBD2 (5 bases). Germline values: CDR1 SGHTA, CDR2 FQGNSA. The CDR3 runs to 15 residues. V lost 5 bases and J 2 bases, leaving 12 bases between the germline ends.

The V call is TRBV5-1, the J call TRBJ2-2; unclear D gene. Germline CDR1 is SGHRS and CDR2 is YFSETQ. This CDR3 has 16 residues. The ends were cut back, 0 bases at V and 0 bases at J, with 9 bases in the middle. CDR3 coding DNA: TGCGCCAGCAGCTTGGTGGCTAGTCCGAACACCGGGGAGCTGTTTTTT. As protein: CASSLVASPNTGELFF.